The clone carrying this T cell receptor (beta chain) was recorded once. The antigen is undetermined. Profiling relied on immunoSEQ multiplex PCR, and the TCRdb table lists in-frame clones only, not all of them. The table lists around 2.5 million clones, more than 85% of them singletons. V was clipped by 1 base and J by 0 bases, with 12 bases between them. Germline assignment: CDR1 SGHAT and CDR2 FQNNGV. The CDR3 is 16 amino acids. This entry is derived from a study of shared clonotypes between healthy human individuals. Overall study findings and caveats: Few donors limited the genetic and exposure-history diversity represented. Naive CD4 clonotypes were shared across a handful of donors at 4.5% to 6.5%.

In the CD4+ fraction, cells were divided into CD45RA+ naive and CD45RA-negative memory subsets. V usage is TRBV11-2 and J usage is TRBJ1-1; D is possibly TRBD1 (6 bases). The clonotype originates from a man aged 18 to 29 in good health. Some clones in this sample may be carry-over from other donors' samples. Sample: naive CD4+ T cells from PBMCs. Subset given: CD45RA+ positively selected. The CDR3 nucleotides are TGTGCCAGCAGCTTAGTTGGAGGGGGGGTGAACACTGAAGCTTTCTTT. Its translation is CASSLVGGGVNTEAFF. Based on the CDR3 plus reference TRBV11-2 and TRBJ1-1, the full variable domain is EAGVAQSPRYKIIEKRQSVAFWCNPISGHATLYWYQQILGQGPKLLIQFQNNGVVDDSQLPKDRFSAERLKGVDSTLKIQPAKLEDSAVYLCASSLVGGGVNTEAFFGQGTRLTVV.